The present TCR beta chain was sequenced within a study of identical twins (dated by TCRdb to 2016 to 2018). About the investigation overall: To test whether fetal clonotypes persist, this study deep-sequenced TCR alpha and beta repertoires from monozygotic twins, from unrelated adults of various ages, and from cord blood. To rule out contamination, replicate twin experiments were performed at different times with different library preparation protocols. What the authors observed across the whole study: Zero-insertion analyses could be partly confounded by invariant T cells such as MAIT and iNKT, although diverse VJ usage argued against such confounding for most clonotypes. Because the same donors could not be followed over many years, the conclusions depended on cross-sectional statistical analysis. Compared with coincidental sharing between unrelated individuals, out-of-frame TCR alpha sequences shared between twins showed an excess of sequences with low generation probability. Abundant cord blood beta clonotypes carried fewer insertions; young adult naive repertoires showed a weaker similar trend, while memory repertoires showed none. Recombination models systematically underestimated out-of-frame TCR alpha sharing in monozygotic twins but agreed with sharing between unrelated individuals. Excess twin sharing in beta out-of-frame sequences was weaker because fewer shared sequences lowered the signal-to-noise ratio.

Only healthy Caucasian donors were included. Miltenyi CD45RO+ enrichment and human naive T-cell isolation kits were used to isolate memory (CD45RO+) and naive T cells from PBMC. The protocol used for the library was 5' RACE. This sample was sequenced with an Illumina HiSeq 2000. Template switching introduced a universal primer binding site; the final cDNA contained a unique molecular identifier, enabling accurate counting of TCR cDNA molecules. First-strand cDNA for TCR alpha and beta chains was synthesized from specific primers in the conserved constant-segment region. To control for contamination, each cDNA library was double barcoded with a SMART-Mk sample barcode plus Illumina barcodes. Two successive PCR steps introduced TruSeq adapter sequences along with Illumina sample barcodes. The Illumina HiSeq platform was used with custom primers to sequence TCR alpha and beta cDNA libraries. On the study's bioinformatics: Raw reads were processed with MiGEC to extract unique molecular identifiers, and MiXCR was used to determine CDR3 positions. For each individual, recombination models were inferred using an EM algorithm with the repgenHMM and IGoR tools. Shared clonotype analysis was performed with the tcR package in R, normalizing sharing by the product of cloneset sizes. To study raw recombination without the effects of thymic and clonal selection, out-of-frame nonproductive sequences were analyzed. The public reads were reprocessed in TCRdb via fastp at Q25 and MiXCR, keeping in-frame beta chains. CDR3 protein duplicates are merged, each entry listing the most common genes and DNA. The V and J calls and clone size come from TCRdb's table, not from the authors' own analysis. For this sample there are over 200,000 distinct CDR3 sequences; over 9.5% appear just once. Together, the top ten hold less than 12% of the sample.

This clonotype showed up many times. Its target antigen remains unknown. There are no base qualities to consult, and no much larger clone falls within one base. The CDR3 numbers 15 residues from cysteine through phenylalanine. Kept here is only the CDR3 DNA, which spans 45 bases and is read in frame from base 1. V sheds 6 bases and J sheds 4 bases, leaving 18 bases between their ends. The germline V gene provides CDR1 MDHEN and CDR2 SYDVKM. This receptor chain uses TRBV28 and TRBJ1-2, and possibly TRBD1, on 5 matching bases. The TCR sequence derives from a man in his fifties in good health. The sequencing sample was made of memory T cells sorted from blood. This specimen's cell subset or site label, interpreted: CD45RO+ enriched T cells. Read as DNA, the sequence is TGTGCCAGCAGCCCTTTAGACAGACAAGGCTATGGCTACACCTTC. Its coded protein is CASSPLDRQGYGYTF.